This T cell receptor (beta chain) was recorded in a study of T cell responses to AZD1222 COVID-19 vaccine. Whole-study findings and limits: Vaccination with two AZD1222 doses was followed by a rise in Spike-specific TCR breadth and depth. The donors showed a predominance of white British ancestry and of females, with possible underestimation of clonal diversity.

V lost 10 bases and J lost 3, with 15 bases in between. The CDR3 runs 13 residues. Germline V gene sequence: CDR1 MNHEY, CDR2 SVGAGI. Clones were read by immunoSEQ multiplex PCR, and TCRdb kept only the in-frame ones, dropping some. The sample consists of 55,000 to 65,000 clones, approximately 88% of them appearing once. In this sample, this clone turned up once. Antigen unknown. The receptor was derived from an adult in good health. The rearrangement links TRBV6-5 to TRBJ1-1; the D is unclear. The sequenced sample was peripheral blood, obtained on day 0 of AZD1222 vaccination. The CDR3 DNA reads TGTGCCACGACCCGACGGTTCGACACTGAAGCTTTCTTT. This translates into CATTRRFDTEAFF.